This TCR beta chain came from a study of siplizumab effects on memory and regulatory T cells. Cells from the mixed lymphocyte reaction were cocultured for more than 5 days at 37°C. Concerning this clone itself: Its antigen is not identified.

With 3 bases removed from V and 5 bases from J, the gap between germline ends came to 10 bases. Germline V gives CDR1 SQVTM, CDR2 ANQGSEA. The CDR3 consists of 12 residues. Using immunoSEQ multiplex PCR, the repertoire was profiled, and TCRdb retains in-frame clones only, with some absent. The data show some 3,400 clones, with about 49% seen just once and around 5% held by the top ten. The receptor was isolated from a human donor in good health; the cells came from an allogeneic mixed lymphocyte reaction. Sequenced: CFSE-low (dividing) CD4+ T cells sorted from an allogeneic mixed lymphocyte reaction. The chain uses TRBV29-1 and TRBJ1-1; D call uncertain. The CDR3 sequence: CSVESPETEAFF. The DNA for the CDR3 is TGCAGCGTTGAGTCCCCGGAAACTGAAGCTTTCTTT.